What follows are 22 T cell receptor beta chains derived from one specimen sequenced in a study of response to subunit inactivated influenza vaccine. TCRdb used MiXCR to reprocess the RT-PCR reads, holding one entry per CDR3 protein. The table has roughly 500,000 distinct CDR3 sequences, roughly 23% seen once; the top ten hold 2.5% to 3%. This same sample was also taken into another study, of T cells expressing NK-cell markers. That study reports: In generating TCR beta cDNA, 5'RACE template switching with UMIs was used.

Specimen: CD4+ T cells sorted from PBMCs, collected less than 13 days after vaccination. These receptors originate from a man aged 50 or older who received an inactivated influenza vaccine.

The chain joins TRBV24-1 to TRBJ2-1, with TRBD1 matching over 8 bases. With V trimmed by 4 bases and J by 9 bases, 13 bases remained unmatched. The CDR3 has 16 residues. CDR1 is KGHDR, CDR2 SFDVKD, per germline. Written as DNA, the CDR3 is TGTGCCACCAGTGAGCCCGGGACAGGTAGTCGTGGTGAGCAGTTCTTC. Residues: CATSEPGTGSRGEQFF.

This clonotype was seen more than once but under ten times. This chain uses TRBV7-2 with TRBJ1-1, with unresolved D. Germline CDR1 is SGHTA and CDR2 is FQGNSA. This CDR3 spans 13 amino acids. V lost 5 bases and J 4 bases, leaving 11 bases between the germline ends. Here the CDR3 DNA reads TGTGCCAGCAGCGCCGGATCGAGCACTGAAGCTTTCTTT. It yields the protein CASSAGSSTEAFF.

The V call is TRBV6-2 or TRBV6-3, the J call TRBJ1-2; D is ambiguous. Germline V gene lookup returns CDR1 MNHEY and CDR2 SVGEGT. Trimming removed 5 bases from V and 4 bases from J, with 11 bases in between. The CDR3 loop spans 13 amino acids. The CDR3 coding sequence is TGTGCCAGCAGTCCTTGGCAGGTCTATGGCTACACCTTC. It encodes CASSPWQVYGYTF.

Only a few counts were recorded for this clonotype. The chain combines TRBV30 with TRBJ1-6, with D unresolved. With 2 bases removed from V and 6 bases from J, the gap between germline ends came to 20 bases. Germline lookup yields CDR1 GTSNPN and CDR2 SVGIG (reference sequence). The CDR3 runs to 17 residues. The DNA for the CDR3 is TGTGCCTGGAGTCCAACCAACCGCCCGCGGGGTAATTCACCCCTCCACTTT. Translating it yields CAWSPTNRPRGNSPLHF.

There are a few counts of this clonotype. The CDR3, as DNA: TGTGCCAGCAGCTTGGGGGTTAGGGCGGCGACCCTGCAAGAGACCCAGTACTTC. Protein: CASSLGVRAATLQETQYF. The V gene is TRBV11-2, the J gene TRBJ2-5; D is perhaps TRBD1 or TRBD2 (5 bases each). Trimming cost V 3 bases and J 2 bases, with 22 bases left between them. Germline V CDR1 and CDR2: SGHAT, FQNNGV. The CDR3 totals 18 residues.

This clonotype showed up just a few times. The CDR3 protein is CASPLAGVGEQYF. The CDR3, as DNA: TGTGCCAGCCCACTAGCGGGAGTAGGCGAGCAGTACTTC. The chain has TRBV4-2 and TRBJ2-7, with 11 bases matching TRBD2. This CDR3 region has 13 residues. The germline V gene has CDR1 LGHNA and CDR2 YNFKEQ. V gave up 8 bases and J gave up 6 bases; unmatched junction bases: 6.

CDR3 loop: CSARGQGRDTQYF. DNA for the CDR3: TGCAGTGCGAGGGGACAGGGTCGGGATACGCAGTATTTT. The genes are TRBV20-1 and TRBJ2-3; TRBD1 matches 9 bases. V shed 6 bases and J 6 bases; nucleotides not matched to a gene: 7. CDR3 length: 13 residues. Germline V gives CDR1 DFQATT, CDR2 SNEGSKA (reference sequence).

The table lists this clonotype with a few counts. The chain combines TRBV10-3 with TRBJ1-1; D unclear. Germline CDR1 is ENHRY and CDR2 is SYGVKD. CDR3 length equals 14 residues. The V and J ends lost 7 bases and 1 base respectively, with 13 bases between them. The CDR3 DNA sequence: TGTGCCATCACCGACGCGCCGCCGAACACTGAAGCTTTCTTT. It encodes CAITDAPPNTEAFF.

This clonotype was observed a handful of times. Here the CDR3 reads CASSLVLAGVSEQFF. The CDR3, as DNA: TGTGCCAGCAGCTTAGTACTAGCGGGAGTAAGTGAGCAGTTCTTC. The chain couples TRBV11-2 to TRBJ2-1; 11 bases are shared with TRBD2. V lost 1 base to trimming and J lost 9 bases; unmatched junction nucleotides: 5. This CDR3 spans 15 amino acids. Germline V gene lookup returns CDR1 SGHAT and CDR2 FQNNGV. Combining the CDR3 with reference TRBV11-2 and TRBJ2-1 gives the whole variable domain EAGVAQSPRYKIIEKRQSVAFWCNPISGHATLYWYQQILGQGPKLLIQFQNNGVVDDSQLPKDRFSAERLKGVDSTLKIQPAKLEDSAVYLCASSLVLAGVSEQFFGPGTRLTVL.

This clonotype was counted only a few times. CDR3 loop: CSAPPRQGDNSPLHF. As DNA, the CDR3 is TGCAGTGCTCCCCCACGACAGGGTGATAATTCACCCCTCCACTTT. The chain joins TRBV20-1 to TRBJ1-6; 7 bases agree with TRBD1. Germline assignment: CDR1 DFQATT and CDR2 SNEGSKA (reference sequence). After removal of 5 bases from V and 5 bases from J, the junction contained 9 bases not matched to a gene. CDR3 length equals 15 residues.

This clonotype was recorded a few times. CDR3 sequence (DNA): TGTGCCAGCAGCCCGCAGCGGGGACCCTACGAGCAGTACTTC. This translates into CASSPQRGPYEQYF. The gene calls are TRBV3-1 and TRBJ2-7, with 7 bases aligning to TRBD2. There are 14 residues in the CDR3. V gave up 4 bases and J gave up 2 bases; unmatched junction bases: 5. Germline V gene lookup returns CDR1 LGHDT and CDR2 YNNKEL (reference sequence).

This clonotype was recorded a few times. The chain has TRBV7-2 and TRBJ1-2; a weak D match, TRBD1 (5 bases). The germline CDR1 and CDR2 sequences are SGHTA and FQGNSA. V was pared by 7 bases and J by 4 bases, with 10 bases between. CDR3 size: 12 residues. The CDR3 DNA follows: TGTGCCAGCACCAGGGACCTCTATGGCTACACCTTC. Protein sequence: CASTRDLYGYTF.

Many counts were recorded for this clonotype. The chain employs TRBV7-2 and TRBJ2-7, with TRBD1 identical over 10 bases. The CDR3 has 15 amino acids. Germline CDR1 and CDR2: SGHTA and FQGNSA. V lost 1 base to trimming and J lost 3 bases; unmatched junction nucleotides: 3. Here the CDR3 DNA reads TGTGCCAGCAGCTTAGGACAGGGGGCCGTCTACGAGCAGTACTTC. The encoded protein is CASSLGQGAVYEQYF.

This clonotype was seen more than once but under ten times. J is TRBJ2-1 and V is TRBV28; D ambiguous. The V gene lost 2 bases and the J gene lost 8 bases, with 10 bases spanning the gap. Germline V CDR1 and CDR2: MDHEN, SYDVKM. This CDR3 contains 13 residues. The CDR3 DNA follows: TGTGCCAGCAGTTTACTACCTAGGGATGAGCAGTTCTTC. Amino acid sequence: CASSLLPRDEQFF.

In its sample, this clonotype was seen a few times. The V gene is TRBV2, the J gene TRBJ1-1, with D hard to call. The CDR3 sequence is 11 residues long. Germline V gene data show CDR1 as SNHLY and CDR2 as FYNNEI. The ends were cut back, 7 bases at V and 5 bases at J, with 8 bases in the middle. The CDR3 protein is CASTRETEAFF. The CDR3 nucleotides read TGTGCCAGCACCCGGGAAACTGAAGCTTTCTTT.

This clonotype came up a few times. The rearrangement links TRBV10-3 to TRBJ2-7, with TRBD1 matching over 7 bases. V gave up 3 bases and J gave up 3 bases; unmatched junction bases: 5. Germline CDR1 ENHRY, CDR2 SYGVKD. This CDR3 region has 14 residues. The CDR3 loop is CAISERGQSYEQYF. The CDR3 DNA is TGTGCCATCAGTGAAAGGGGACAGAGCTACGAGCAGTACTTC.

This clonotype was found a few times. The DNA of the CDR3 is TGTGCCAGCAGTTACCCCCCTTTCAGGGACAGGGCGTCCTACAATGAGCAGTTCTTC. It codes for CASSYPPFRDRASYNEQFF. J is TRBJ2-1 and V is TRBV6-2 or TRBV6-3, with 9 bases that match TRBD1. Germline V CDR1 and CDR2: MNHEY, SVGEGT. Trimming took 2 bases from V and 1 from J; bases not matched to a gene: 12. The CDR3 is 19 amino acids.

The rearrangement uses TRBV20-1 and TRBJ1-5; the D gene is possibly TRBD1 (6 bases). The V end lost 4 bases, the J end lost 1 base, and 17 bases lay between the germline ends. Germline values: CDR1 DFQATT, CDR2 SNEGSKA (reference sequence). The CDR3 contains 16 residues. DNA for the CDR3: TGCAGTGCTACCGACATGGTGAGGGGGAGCAATCAGCCCCAGCATTTT. Protein: CSATDMVRGSNQPQHF.

This clonotype has more than one count but fewer than ten. The V call is TRBV5-1, the J call TRBJ2-5; D remains ambiguous. The CDR3 has 14 amino acids. The germline V and J ends were trimmed by 1 base and 5 bases, with 12 bases remaining between them. CDR1 SGHRS and CDR2 YFSETQ come from the germline V gene. The CDR3 DNA sequence: TGCGCCAGCAGCTTGCCCCGGCAGTTCGAGACCCAGTACTTC. Its protein is CASSLPRQFETQYF.

This chain connects TRBV2 to TRBJ2-5; 8 nucleotides align to TRBD1. J lost 1 base, V lost 8 bases, and 3 bases had no gene match. Germline-derived CDR1 and CDR2 are SNHLY and FYNNEI. CDR3 length: 13 residues. This chain's CDR3 is CASETGGQETQYF. For the CDR3, the DNA is TGTGCCAGCGAAACAGGGGGCCAAGAGACCCAGTACTTC. Based on the CDR3 plus reference TRBV2 and TRBJ2-5, the full variable domain is EPEVTQTPSHQVTQMGQEVILRCVPISNHLYFYWYRQILGQKVEFLVSFYNNEISEKSEIFDDQFSVERPDGSNFTLKIRSTKLEDSAMYFCASETGGQETQYFGPGTRLLVL.

V usage is TRBV2 and J usage is TRBJ2-1; D call uncertain. The germline V and J ends were trimmed by 7 bases and 0 bases, with 13 bases remaining between them. Germline V CDR1 and CDR2: SNHLY, FYNNEI. This CDR3 has 15 amino acids. The CDR3 coding sequence is TGTGCCAGCAAGGCGGATTTGAGCTCCTACAATGAGCAGTTCTTC. Amino acid sequence: CASKADLSSYNEQFF.

The chain couples TRBV18 to TRBJ1-2, with TRBD1 matching 7 bases. Per the germline V gene, CDR1 is KGHSH and CDR2 is LQKENI. V lost 6 bases to trimming and J lost 6 bases; unmatched junction nucleotides: 4. The CDR3 length is 12 residues. CDR3 bases: TGTGCCAGCTCCAGCGGGACAGATGGCTACACCTTC. This encodes CASSSGTDGYTF.